Listed below are T cell receptor beta chains from one sample, sequenced in a study of T cells after yellow fever vaccination. TCRdb ran MiXCR on the 5' RACE reads and lists one entry per CDR3 protein. In the table there are some 110,000 distinct CDR3 sequences, approximately 7.1% of which are singletons. The sequencing used CD4+ T cells sorted from PBMCs, collected more than 40 days after the first yellow fever vaccination. These TCRs come from a man between 18 and 29 years old who received the YFV17D yellow fever vaccine. Each CDR3 is given without its conserved first and last residue. Each record gives: clone size, J gene, V gene, CDR3 protein. Clone sizes are given selectively: once, few, many, or a class where the clone is expanded.

many	TRBJ1-4	TRBV11-2	ASSSRTGSRAANEKLF
many	TRBJ2-2	TRBV7-2	ASSRNRHTGELF
many	TRBJ2-2	TRBV4-1	ASRPDSYGELF
many	TRBJ2-5	TRBV5-1	ASSLQDRQGTQY
NA	TRBJ2-5	TRBV6-2/TRBV6-3	ASAWARGTQY
many	TRBJ2-5	TRBV7-6	ASSLERGRQQETQY
many	TRBJ1-3	TRBV19	ASSENRGPGNTIY
many	TRBJ2-3	TRBV7-2	ASSSWTDTQY
many	TRBJ1-1	TRBV28	ASRWTGDTEAF
few	TRBJ1-1	TRBV2	ASSVQGPMNTEAF
many	TRBJ2-5	TRBV18	ASSPYQKETQY
many	TRBJ2-7	TRBV6-5	ASSSPVRPHEQY
many	TRBJ2-3	TRBV7-2	ASSMRGDTQY
many	TRBJ1-1	TRBV27	ASSSMGGFSYTEAF
few	TRBJ2-3	TRBV20-1	SALLLAGSTDTQY
many	TRBJ2-1	TRBV3-1	ASSQEDEGNEQF
many	TRBJ2-3	TRBV7-2	ASSLIGGPTDTQY
many	TRBJ2-3	TRBV7-3	ASSQTGYTDTQY
many	TRBJ2-7	TRBV10-3	AISSSGLELEQY
many	TRBJ1-5	TRBV7-9	ASSPWTGNQPQH
many	TRBJ1-4	TRBV18	ASSPGTGGDEKLF
many	TRBJ2-3	TRBV4-3	ASSQVTGRTDTQY
many	TRBJ1-1	TRBV4-3	ASSRSGTANTEAF
many	TRBJ2-3	TRBV20-1	SASGGGARDTQY
many	TRBJ1-1	TRBV14	ASSQVSAK
many	TRBJ1-2	TRBV6-2/TRBV6-3	ASSYLSTGYT
many	TRBJ2-7	TRBV15	ATSRDGWGEQY
NA	TRBJ2-1	TRBV3-1	ASSLLAGAYNEQF
many	TRBJ2-2	TRBV9	ASSAQLGDTGELF
many	TRBJ2-5	TRBV29-1	SVVIETQY
many	TRBJ2-1	TRBV7-6	ASSLQDARDRF
few	TRBJ1-2	TRBV5-4	ASSRGTGRDYGYT
many	TRBJ2-3	TRBV4-1	ASSQDSRGRDTQY
NA	TRBJ2-5	TRBV5-1	ASSLAFGDGGETQY
few	TRBJ1-2	TRBV4-3	ASSQSTGGANYGYT
many	TRBJ1-4	TRBV15	ATSRDMVNEKLF
NA	TRBJ2-3	TRBV20-1	SRADSNTDTQY
many	TRBJ2-7	TRBV15	ATSRLSRSGSYEQY
many	TRBJ2-1	TRBV5-1	ASSFSEGGWNEQF
many	TRBJ2-1	TRBV19	ASSIVAGWDNEQF
many	TRBJ2-5	TRBV2	ASTLAGEGTQY
few	TRBJ1-4	TRBV18	ASSPGEKLF